This is a list of T cell receptor beta chains from one sample in a study of CD8 T cells in Susac syndrome. TCRdb reprocessed the immunoSEQ multiplex PCR reads via MiXCR and lists one record per CDR3 protein. The top ten hold approximately 0.12% of the sample, which has about 280,000 distinct CDR3 sequences, around 84% seen once. Sample: CD8+ T cells from PBMCs. The receptors originated from a human donor with multiple sclerosis. The CDR3 runs from the conserved cysteine through the conserved F or W. A D gene is named only where the DNA matches it firmly. Clone size is given for some rows only: seen once, a few or many times, or a class if the clone is expanded.

d_gene,abundance,j_gene,v_gene,CDR3nt,CDR3aa
TRBD1,.,TRBJ1-4,TRBV7-9,TGTGCCAGCAGCCCCAGAGGGCAGGGGGCAACTAATGAAAAACTGTTTTTT,CASSPRGQGATNEKLFF
.,once,TRBJ1-2,TRBV2,TGTGCCAGCAGGGGACGCAGGGATGGCTACACCTTC,CASRGRRDGYTF
.,once,TRBJ2-5,TRBV28,TGTGCCAGCAGTCCACAGGGACGTCAAGAGACCCAGTACTTC,CASSPQGRQETQYF
.,.,TRBJ2-2,TRBV6-4,TGTGCCAGCAGTGACGGGAGGTTTCCCCCCCACGACGGGGGGCAGCGATACACCGGGGAGCTGTTTTTT,CASSDGRFPPHDGGQRYTGELFF
TRBD2,.,TRBJ2-5,TRBV6-1,TGTGCCAGCACCCCGGGACTAGCGGTGGGCCAAGAGACCCAGTACTTC,CASTPGLAVGQETQYF
.,.,TRBJ1-5,TRBV3-1,TGTGCCAGCAGCCATTCCAAGAGGGGCAATCAGCCCCAGCATTTT,CASSHSKRGNQPQHF
TRBD2,once,TRBJ2-1,TRBV27,TGTGCCAGCAGTATCACTAGCGGGGGGTGGGATGAGCAGTTCTTC,CASSITSGGWDEQFF
.,.,TRBJ2-1,TRBV9,TGTGCCAGCAGCGTGGGGGACTTTTACAATGAGCAGTTCTTC,CASSVGDFYNEQFF
.,.,TRBJ2-5,TRBV7-8,TGTGCCAGCAGCCAGGGGGCGGGAGGTGTGGTTCAAGAGACCCAGTACTTC,CASSQGAGGVVQETQYF
.,.,TRBJ2-1,TRBV12-5,TGTGCTAGTGGTTTGGGAGGACAGAGGGACAATGAGCAGTTCTTC,CASGLGGQRDNEQFF
TRBD2,.,TRBJ2-7,TRBV27,TGTGCCAGCAGCGGTCCTAGCGGGACCTACGAGCAGTACTTC,CASSGPSGTYEQYF
.,.,TRBJ2-7,TRBV20-1,TGCAGTGCTGCCTGGTATGGGGGGCCTGACGAGCAGTACTTC,CSAAWYGGPDEQYF
.,few,TRBJ2-5,TRBV6-5,TGTGCCAGCAGTTACTCGAACGGGTACCAAGAGACCCAGTACTTC,CASSYSNGYQETQYF
.,.,TRBJ1-1,TRBV7-9,TGTGCCAGCAGCTTAGCAGGATTGGCTAACACTGAAGCTTTCTTT,CASSLAGLANTEAFF
.,.,TRBJ2-7,TRBV9,TGTGCCAGCAGCACTGGGGACGGACCGTACGAGCAGTACTTC,CASSTGDGPYEQYF
TRBD2,.,TRBJ2-1,TRBV9,TGTGCCAGCAGCGTAGCTCGGGGACTAGCGCTTAATGAGCAGTTCTTC,CASSVARGLALNEQFF
.,.,TRBJ1-3,TRBV6-6,TGTGCCAGCAGTTCGACAAAATCCGCCTGGACCATATATTTT,CASSSTKSAWTIYF
.,.,TRBJ2-1,TRBV11-3,TGTGCCAGCAGCTTAGCGGCGTCAGCGGCCCCAAGCAATGAGCAGTTCTTC,CASSLAASAAPSNEQFF
.,.,TRBJ1-5,TRBV20-1,TGCAGTGCTAGAGATCTGGGAGATCCTGGAGATCAGCCCCAGCATTTT,CSARDLGDPGDQPQHF
TRBD1,.,TRBJ1-2,TRBV15,TGTGCCACCAGCGGACAACATGAGGGACAGGGATGGTACTATGGCTACACCTTC,CATSGQHEGQGWYYGYTF
.,.,TRBJ2-4,TRBV20-1,TGCAGTGCAGGGCCGAGAGACTTC,CSAGPRDF